The present T cell receptor beta chain was sequenced within a study of blood T cells in healthy people across ages. Whole-study findings and limits: Diversity figures based on one million T cells were deemed too low. Both higher diversity and more naive CD4+ cells marked long-lived donors when set against aged donors.

In its sample, this clonotype was seen a few times. Its antigen is undetermined. CDR3 length equals 15 residues. V shed 2 bases and J shed 2 bases, with 13 bases lying between them. The germline CDR1 and CDR2 sequences are MNHEY and SVGEGT. Through a sample-barcoded 5' primer and a J-beta primer mix, a second PCR was run for roughly 6 to 11 cycles. A single record per CDR3 protein comes from TCRdb applying MiXCR to the 5' RACE reads. The sample gives some 900,000 distinct CDR3 sequences, approximately 49% of which show up once; 13% is in the top ten. The sample taken for sequencing was blood. This TCR was recovered from a man aged 25-40 years in good health. The chain has TRBV6-2 or TRBV6-3 and TRBJ2-7, with D unresolved. The chain's CDR3 is CASSYAPMGTYEQYF. CDR3 sequence (DNA): TGTGCCAGCAGTTACGCCCCCATGGGGACCTACGAGCAGTACTTC.